This record concerns one TCR beta chain sequence. Its antigen is as yet unknown. This sample was included in a study of cytomegalovirus exposure and HLA in healthy donors. The CDR3 extends over 17 amino acids. V trimming: 10 bases; J trimming: 1 base; junction bases outside the gene matches: 14. Looked up from germline, CDR1 is SGDLS and CDR2 is YYNGEE. A multiplex PCR was run with 60 Vbeta primers and 13 Jbeta primers. Sequencing used immunoSEQ multiplex PCR; TCRdb keeps in-frame clones, though not all of them. Seen here are roughly 180,000 clones, 70% to 85% observed once, and the top ten hold 1.4%. Study-wide results and caveats: Associated with HLA alleles at 0.05 false discovery rate in a later analysis were over 15,000 TCR beta sequences. Researchers reported from a later analysis that most CMV-associated TCR beta chains appeared HLA-restricted. Specificity for CMV antigens was confirmed in vitro for a few of the CMV-associated chains. With later analysis, a missense DCLRE1C variant became linked to TCR beta V- and J-gene trimming.

The sequence was obtained from a woman aged 25 to 39 in good health and CMV-seropositive. The rearrangement uses TRBV9 and TRBJ2-3; 11 nucleotides match TRBD2. Sequencing was performed on PBMCs. Here the CDR3 reads CAPPYGVAGGGTDTQYF. DNA of the CDR3: TGTGCCCCCCCGTATGGGGTAGCGGGGGGGGGCACAGATACGCAGTATTTT.